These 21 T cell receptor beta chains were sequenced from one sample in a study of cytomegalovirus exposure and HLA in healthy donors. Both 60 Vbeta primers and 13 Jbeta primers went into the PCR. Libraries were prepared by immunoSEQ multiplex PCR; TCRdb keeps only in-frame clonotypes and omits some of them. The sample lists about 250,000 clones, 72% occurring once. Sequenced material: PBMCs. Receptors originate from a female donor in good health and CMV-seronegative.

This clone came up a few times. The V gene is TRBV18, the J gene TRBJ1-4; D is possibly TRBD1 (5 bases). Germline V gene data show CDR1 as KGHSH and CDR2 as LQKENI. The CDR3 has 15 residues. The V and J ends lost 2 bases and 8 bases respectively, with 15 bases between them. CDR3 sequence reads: CASSPERGPGEKLFF. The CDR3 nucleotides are TGTGCCAGCTCACCAGAAAGGGGTCCCGGCGAAAAACTGTTTTTT.

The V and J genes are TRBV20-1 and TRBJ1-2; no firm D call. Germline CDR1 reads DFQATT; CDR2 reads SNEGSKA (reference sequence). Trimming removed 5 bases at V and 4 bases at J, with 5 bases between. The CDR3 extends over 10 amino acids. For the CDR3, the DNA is TGCAGTGCTCAGTCCTATGGCTACACCTTC. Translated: CSAQSYGYTF.

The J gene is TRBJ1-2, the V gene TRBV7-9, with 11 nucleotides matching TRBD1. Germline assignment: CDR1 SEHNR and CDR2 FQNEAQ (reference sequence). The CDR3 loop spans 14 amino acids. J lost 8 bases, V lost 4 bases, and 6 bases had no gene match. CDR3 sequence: CASSWADRGQGYTF. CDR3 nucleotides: TGTGCCAGCAGCTGGGCGGACAGGGGGCAGGGCTACACCTTC.

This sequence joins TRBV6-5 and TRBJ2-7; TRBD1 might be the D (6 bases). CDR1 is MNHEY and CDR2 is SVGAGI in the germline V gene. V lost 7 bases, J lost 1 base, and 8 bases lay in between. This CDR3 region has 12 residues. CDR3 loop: CASKGDSYEQYF. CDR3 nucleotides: TGTGCCAGCAAGGGGGATTCCTACGAGCAGTACTTC.

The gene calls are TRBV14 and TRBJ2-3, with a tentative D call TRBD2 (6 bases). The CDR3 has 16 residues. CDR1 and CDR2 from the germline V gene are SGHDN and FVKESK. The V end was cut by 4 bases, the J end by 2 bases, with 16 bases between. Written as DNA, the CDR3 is TGTGCCAGCAGCCCAATGGAGGGGACCATCACAGATACGCAGTATTTT. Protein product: CASSPMEGTITDTQYF.

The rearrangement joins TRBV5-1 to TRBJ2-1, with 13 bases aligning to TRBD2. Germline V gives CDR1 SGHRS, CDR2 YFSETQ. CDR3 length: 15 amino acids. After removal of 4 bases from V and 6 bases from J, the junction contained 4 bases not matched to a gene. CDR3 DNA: TGCGCCAGCAGCGGAGGACTAGCGGGGGCCAATGAGCAGTTCTTC. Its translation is CASSGGLAGANEQFF. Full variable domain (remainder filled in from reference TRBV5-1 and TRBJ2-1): KAGVTQTPRYLIKTRGQQVTLSCSPISGHRSVSWYQQTPGQGLQFLFEYFSETQRNKGNFPGRFSGRQFSNSRSEMNVSTLELGDSALYLCASSGGLAGANEQFFGPGTRLTVL.

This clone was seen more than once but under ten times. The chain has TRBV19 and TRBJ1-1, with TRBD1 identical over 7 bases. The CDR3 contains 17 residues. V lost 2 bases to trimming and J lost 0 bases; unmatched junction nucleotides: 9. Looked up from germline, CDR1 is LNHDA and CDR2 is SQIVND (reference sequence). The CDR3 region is CASSIPSLTGVNTEAFF. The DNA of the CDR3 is TGTGCCAGTAGTATACCCTCCCTTACAGGGGTGAACACTGAAGCTTTCTTT.

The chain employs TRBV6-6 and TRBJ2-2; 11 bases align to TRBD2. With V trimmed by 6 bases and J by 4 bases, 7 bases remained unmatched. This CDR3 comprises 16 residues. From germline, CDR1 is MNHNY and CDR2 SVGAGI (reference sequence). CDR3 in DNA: TGTGCCAGCAGCTCACCTGGGACTAGCGGCACCGGGGAGCTGTTTTTT. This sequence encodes CASSSPGTSGTGELFF.

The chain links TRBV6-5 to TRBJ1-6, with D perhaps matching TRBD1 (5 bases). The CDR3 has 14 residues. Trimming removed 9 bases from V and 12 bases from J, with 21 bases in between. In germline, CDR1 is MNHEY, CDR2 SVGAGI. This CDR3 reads CASQSLAGIVPLHF. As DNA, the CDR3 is TGTGCCAGTCAAAGCCTGGCAGGGATTGTACCCCTCCACTTT.

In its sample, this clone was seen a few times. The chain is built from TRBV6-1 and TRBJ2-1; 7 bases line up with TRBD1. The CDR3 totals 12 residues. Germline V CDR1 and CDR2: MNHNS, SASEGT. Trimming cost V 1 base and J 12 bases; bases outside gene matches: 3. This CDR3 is CASSEDRGRQFF. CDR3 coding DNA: TGTGCCAGCAGTGAAGACAGGGGCCGGCAGTTCTTC.

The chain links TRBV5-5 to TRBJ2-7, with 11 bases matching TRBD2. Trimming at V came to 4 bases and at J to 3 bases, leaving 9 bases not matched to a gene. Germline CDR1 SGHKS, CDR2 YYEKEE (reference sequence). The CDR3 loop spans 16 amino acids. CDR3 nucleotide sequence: TGTGCCAGCAGCCCAGGGACTAGCGGACTAATCTACGAGCAGTACTTC. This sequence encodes CASSPGTSGLIYEQYF.

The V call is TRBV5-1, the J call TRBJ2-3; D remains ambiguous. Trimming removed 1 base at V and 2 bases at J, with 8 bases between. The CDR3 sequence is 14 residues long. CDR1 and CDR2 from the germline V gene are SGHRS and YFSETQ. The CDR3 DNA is TGCGCCAGCAGCTTGCAGTATCCCACAGATACGCAGTATTTT. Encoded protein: CASSLQYPTDTQYF.

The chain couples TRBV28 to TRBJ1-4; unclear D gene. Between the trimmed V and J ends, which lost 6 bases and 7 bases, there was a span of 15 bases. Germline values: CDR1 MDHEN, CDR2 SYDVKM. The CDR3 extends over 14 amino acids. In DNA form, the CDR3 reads TGTGCCAGCAGGCAGCTGGATCCGGGTGAAAAACTGTTTTTT. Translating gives CASRQLDPGEKLFF.

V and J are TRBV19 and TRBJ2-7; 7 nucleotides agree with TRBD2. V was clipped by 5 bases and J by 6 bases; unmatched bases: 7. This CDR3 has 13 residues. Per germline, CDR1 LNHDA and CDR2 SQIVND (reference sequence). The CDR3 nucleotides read TGTGCCAGTAGTCCCAGACTAGCTGCCGAGCAGTACTTC. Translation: CASSPRLAAEQYF.

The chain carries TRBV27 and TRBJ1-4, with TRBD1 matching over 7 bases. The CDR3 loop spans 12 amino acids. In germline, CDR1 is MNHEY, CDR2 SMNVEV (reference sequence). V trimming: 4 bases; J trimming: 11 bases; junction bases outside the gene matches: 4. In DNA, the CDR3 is TGTGCCAGCAGTTCGAAGGACAGGAAACTGTTTTTT. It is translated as CASSSKDRKLFF.

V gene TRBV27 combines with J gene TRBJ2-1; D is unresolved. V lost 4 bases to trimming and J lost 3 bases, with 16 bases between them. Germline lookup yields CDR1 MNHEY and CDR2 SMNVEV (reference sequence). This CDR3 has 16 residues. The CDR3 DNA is TGTGCCAGCAGTTCCCCCTTCCCCCCCTACTACAATGAGCAGTTCTTC. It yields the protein CASSSPFPPYYNEQFF.

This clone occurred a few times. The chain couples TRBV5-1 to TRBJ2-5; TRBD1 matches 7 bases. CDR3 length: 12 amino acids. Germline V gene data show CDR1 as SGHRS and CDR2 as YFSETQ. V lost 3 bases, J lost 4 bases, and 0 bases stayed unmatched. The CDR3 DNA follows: TGCGCCAGCAGCTGGACAGGAGAGACCCAGTACTTC. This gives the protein CASSWTGETQYF.

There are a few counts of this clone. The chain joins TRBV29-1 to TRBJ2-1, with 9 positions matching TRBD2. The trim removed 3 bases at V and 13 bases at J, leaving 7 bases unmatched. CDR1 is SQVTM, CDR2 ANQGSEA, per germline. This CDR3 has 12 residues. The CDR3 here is CSVDPAGGSQFF. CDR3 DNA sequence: TGCAGCGTTGATCCAGCGGGAGGATCACAGTTCTTC.

The CDR3 region is CSARGGNEQFF. The DNA of the CDR3 is TGCAGTGCTAGGGGGGGCAATGAGCAGTTCTTC. The chain has TRBV20-1 and TRBJ2-1; D is perhaps TRBD2 (6 bases). The V gene lost 3 bases and the J gene lost 6 bases, with 6 bases spanning the gap. Germline V gene sequence: CDR1 DFQATT, CDR2 SNEGSKA (reference sequence). The CDR3 runs to 11 residues.

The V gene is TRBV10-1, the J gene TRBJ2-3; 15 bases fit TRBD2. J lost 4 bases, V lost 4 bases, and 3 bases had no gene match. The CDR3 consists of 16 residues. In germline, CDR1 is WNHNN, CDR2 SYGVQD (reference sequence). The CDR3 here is CASSGTSGRAPDTQYF. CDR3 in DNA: TGCGCCAGCAGTGGGACTAGCGGGAGGGCCCCAGATACGCAGTATTTT.

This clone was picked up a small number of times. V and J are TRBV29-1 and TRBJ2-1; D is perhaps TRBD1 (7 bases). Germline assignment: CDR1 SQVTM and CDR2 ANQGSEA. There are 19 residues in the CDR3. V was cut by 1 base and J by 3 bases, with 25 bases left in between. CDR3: CSVEGELTGSREFYNEQFF. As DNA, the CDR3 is TGCAGCGTTGAAGGAGAGCTGACAGGGTCCCGGGAGTTCTACAATGAGCAGTTCTTC.